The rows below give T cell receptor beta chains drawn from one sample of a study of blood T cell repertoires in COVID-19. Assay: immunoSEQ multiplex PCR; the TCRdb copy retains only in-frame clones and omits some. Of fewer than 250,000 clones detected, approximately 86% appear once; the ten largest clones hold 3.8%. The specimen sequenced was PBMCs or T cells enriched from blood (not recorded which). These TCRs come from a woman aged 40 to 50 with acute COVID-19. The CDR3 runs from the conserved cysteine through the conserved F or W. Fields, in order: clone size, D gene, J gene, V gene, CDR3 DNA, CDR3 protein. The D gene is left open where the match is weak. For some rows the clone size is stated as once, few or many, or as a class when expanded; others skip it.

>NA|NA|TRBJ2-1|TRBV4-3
TGCGCCAGCAGCCAAGAAAGAGCTAGCGTAGGGGATGAGCAGTTCTTC
CASSQERASVGDEQFF
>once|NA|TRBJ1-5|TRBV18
TGTGCCAGCTCACTACAGGGTAATAGCAATCAGCCCCAGCATTTT
CASSLQGNSNQPQHF
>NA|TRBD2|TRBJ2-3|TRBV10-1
TGCGCCAGCAGTGAGTCGGTAGCGGGAGGGTTCACAGATACGCAGTATTTT
CASSESVAGGFTDTQYF
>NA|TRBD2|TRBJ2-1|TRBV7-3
TGTGCCAGCAGCCCCGGGGGGTTTGGGGACAATGAGCAGTTCTTC
CASSPGGFGDNEQFF
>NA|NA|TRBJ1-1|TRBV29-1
TGCAGCGTTGAAGTATCCCCGGGAGCTTTCTTT
CSVEVSPGAFF
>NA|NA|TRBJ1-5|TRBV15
TGTGCCACCGAACAGGGCAATAGCAATCAGCCCCAGCATTTT
CATEQGNSNQPQHF
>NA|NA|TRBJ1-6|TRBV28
TGTGCCAGCAGTTTGAACAGGGTGAATTCACCCCTCCACTTT
CASSLNRVNSPLHF
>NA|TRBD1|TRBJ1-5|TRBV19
TGTGCCAGTAGGACCACCGGGACAGGGCTTAATCAGCCCCAGCATTTT
CASRTTGTGLNQPQHF
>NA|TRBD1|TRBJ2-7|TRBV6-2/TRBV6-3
TGTGCCAGCAGTCTTGGACAGGGGCGGCCCTACGAGCAGTACTTC
CASSLGQGRPYEQYF
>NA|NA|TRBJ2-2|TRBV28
TGTGCCAGCATTAAGGGGGCCGGGGAGCTGTTTTTT
CASIKGAGELFF
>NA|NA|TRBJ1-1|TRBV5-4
TGTGCCAGCAGTTCAGGGTCGAACACTGAAGCTTTCTTT
CASSSGSNTEAFF
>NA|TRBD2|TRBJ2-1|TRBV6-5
TGTGCCAGCAGCAGGACTAGCGGGGAATACAATGAGCAGTTCTTC
CASSRTSGEYNEQFF
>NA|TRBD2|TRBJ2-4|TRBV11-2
TGTGCCAGCAGCTTAGTTCCAGACGGGGGGAACATTCAGTACTTC
CASSLVPDGGNIQYF
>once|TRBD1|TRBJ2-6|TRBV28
TGTGCCAGCAGTCTCCGGGACAGGGCCCTATCTGGGGCCAACGTCCTGACTTTC
CASSLRDRALSGANVLTF
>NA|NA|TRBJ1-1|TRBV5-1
TGCGCCAGCAGCTTCAGACAGACAAACACTGAAGCTTTCTTT
CASSFRQTNTEAFF
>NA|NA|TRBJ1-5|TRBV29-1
TGCAGCGTTTGGGTGCAGGGTCAGCCCCAGCATTTT
CSVWVQGQPQHF
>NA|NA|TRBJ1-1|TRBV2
TGTGCCAGCAGGGCGGGGGGCAGTGAAGCTTTCTTT
CASRAGGSEAFF
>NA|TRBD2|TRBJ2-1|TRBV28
TGTGCCAGCAGTCTTGGCGGTAGCGGGGGTTACGGGGAGCAGTTCTTC
CASSLGGSGGYGEQFF
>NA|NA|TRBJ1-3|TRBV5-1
TGCGCCAGCAGGAGTGCTTCCTCGGGCTCTGGAAACACCATATATTTT
CASRSASSGSGNTIYF
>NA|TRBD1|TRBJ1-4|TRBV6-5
TGTGCCAGCAGGTCGACAGGGCCCCTTGAAAAACTGTTTTTT
CASRSTGPLEKLFF
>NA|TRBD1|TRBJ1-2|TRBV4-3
TGCGCCAGCAGCCCCCAGTGGGGGCAGGGGGAGGGCTACACCTTC
CASSPQWGQGEGYTF
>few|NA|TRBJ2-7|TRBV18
TGTGCCAGCTCACCAGGGGAGCGGCGTCTATTCTACGAGCAGTACTTC
CASSPGERRLFYEQYF
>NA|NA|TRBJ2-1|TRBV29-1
TGCAGCGTTGACACCTACAATGAGCAGTTCTTC
CSVDTYNEQFF
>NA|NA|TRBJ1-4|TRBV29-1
TGCAGCGTCCCGCTGGGGAGGCCCCATGTAGGGGAAAAACTGTTTTTT
CSVPLGRPHVGEKLFF
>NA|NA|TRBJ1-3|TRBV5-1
TGCGCCAGCAGCTTGGAGCGGGCCTCTGGAAACACCATATATTTT
CASSLERASGNTIYF